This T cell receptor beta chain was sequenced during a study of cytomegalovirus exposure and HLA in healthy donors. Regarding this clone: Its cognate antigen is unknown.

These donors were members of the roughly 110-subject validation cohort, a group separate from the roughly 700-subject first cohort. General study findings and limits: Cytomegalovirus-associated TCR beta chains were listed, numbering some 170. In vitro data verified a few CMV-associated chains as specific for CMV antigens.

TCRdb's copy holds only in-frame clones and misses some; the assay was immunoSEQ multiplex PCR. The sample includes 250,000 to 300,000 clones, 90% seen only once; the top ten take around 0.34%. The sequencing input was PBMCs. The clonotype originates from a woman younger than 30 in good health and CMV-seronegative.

The CDR3 sequence: CASSQEGQSNSPLHF. DNA for the CDR3: TGCGCCAGCAGCCAAGAGGGACAGAGCAATTCACCCCTCCACTTT. The rearrangement uses TRBV4-1 and TRBJ1-6, with 7 bases identical to TRBD1. V shed 0 bases, J shed 7 bases, and the junction held 3 bases outside the gene matches. Germline V gene lookup returns CDR1 MGHRA and CDR2 YSYEKL. This CDR3 has 15 residues.